What follows are 10 T cell receptor beta chains derived from one specimen sequenced in a study of T-cell memory formation after mild COVID-19. TCRdb analysed the 5' RACE reads with MiXCR anew, one entry per CDR3 protein. The sample lists 35,000 to 50,000 distinct CDR3 sequences, 8.5% to 10% occurring once. The sample comprised PBMCs or a T cell subset sorted from them (not recorded which). These receptor sequences come from an adult woman who had mild COVID-19 (a few samples of this study predate the infection). Cell type and time point are not known.

In its sample, this clonotype was seen a few times. The chain couples TRBV3-1 to TRBJ1-2, with 7 bases matching TRBD1. Trimming took 1 base from V and 7 from J; bases not matched to a gene: 3. Germline CDR1 and CDR2: LGHDT and YNNKEL (reference sequence). The CDR3 runs to 13 residues. The chain's CDR3 is CASSQGGGGGYTF. Written as DNA, the CDR3 is TGTGCCAGCAGCCAAGGAGGGGGCGGTGGCTACACCTTC.

This chain uses TRBV19 with TRBJ2-3; D is possibly TRBD1 or TRBD2 (5 bases each). Germline V gene lookup returns CDR1 LNHDA and CDR2 SQIVND (reference sequence). Between the trimmed V and J ends, which lost 5 bases and 2 bases, there was a span of 14 bases. CDR3 size: 15 residues. CDR3 sequence reads: CASSSLGTPTDTQYF. Here the CDR3 DNA reads TGTGCCAGTAGTTCCCTCGGGACCCCCACAGATACGCAGTATTTT.

V is TRBV11-2 and J is TRBJ2-7; D is undetermined. The CDR3 contains 12 residues. Germline V gene sequence: CDR1 SGHAT, CDR2 FQNNGV. V was cut by 2 bases and J by 6 bases, with 8 bases left in between. This chain's CDR3 is CASSLRSPEQYF. Here the CDR3 DNA reads TGTGCCAGCAGCTTACGATCCCCCGAGCAGTACTTC.

The V gene is TRBV5-1, the J gene TRBJ2-1; 8 bases line up with TRBD2. The CDR3 is 15 amino acids. The germline gives CDR1 SGHRS, CDR2 YFSETQ. V was clipped by 2 bases and J by 6 bases; unmatched bases: 7. DNA for the CDR3: TGCGCCAGCAGCTTAGGCCCCAGCGGGGGCAATGAGCAGTTCTTC. Protein sequence: CASSLGPSGGNEQFF.

The gene calls are TRBV24-1 and TRBJ2-1; 15 bases map to TRBD2. The CDR3 length is 17 residues. V gave up 3 bases and J gave up 5 bases; unmatched junction bases: 4. The V gene's germline CDR1 is KGHDR and CDR2 SFDVKD. CDR3 in DNA: TGTGCCACCAGTGATCAGGGACTAGCGGGAGGTAACAATGAGCAGTTCTTC. Protein product: CATSDQGLAGGNNEQFF.

This clonotype has just a few counts. This chain connects TRBV30 to TRBJ1-5; possible D gene TRBD1, 5 bases. The V and J ends lost 1 base and 5 bases respectively, with 9 bases between them. The germline V gene encodes CDR1 GTSNPN and CDR2 SVGIG (reference sequence). This CDR3 region has 13 residues. The CDR3 nucleotides read TGTGCCTGGAGTGGGGGACTCTATCAGCCCCAGCATTTT. Translation: CAWSGGLYQPQHF.

At least ten counts were recorded for this clonotype. The gene calls are TRBV4-2 and TRBJ1-2; D remains ambiguous. V shed 0 bases and J shed 7 bases, with 9 bases lying between them. This CDR3 region has 13 residues. Germline CDR1 and CDR2: LGHNA and YNFKEQ. The CDR3 bases are TGTGCCAGCAGCCAAGAACAACCGGCTGGCTACACCTTC. This gives the protein CASSQEQPAGYTF.

The genes are TRBV9 and TRBJ1-2, with D unclear. The germline V and J ends were trimmed by 4 bases and 8 bases, with 27 bases remaining between them. The CDR3 runs to 17 residues. From germline, CDR1 is SGDLS and CDR2 YYNGEE. CDR3 amino acids: CASSPRGVDPLPGGYTF. The CDR3 DNA is TGTGCCAGCAGCCCCCGTGGTGTGGACCCCTTACCGGGAGGCTACACCTTC.

This clonotype has a count of ten or more. The chain links TRBV10-3 to TRBJ2-7; 8 bases are a match to TRBD1. The germline V gene encodes CDR1 ENHRY and CDR2 SYGVKD. The CDR3 has 15 residues. J lost 3 bases, V lost 3 bases, and 7 bases had no gene match. CDR3 DNA: TGTGCCATCAGTGAAGGACAGGGAAGGATCTACGAGCAGTACTTC. It is translated as CAISEGQGRIYEQYF.

The V gene is TRBV6-5, the J gene TRBJ1-1; 7 nucleotides line up with TRBD1. With 5 bases clipped from V and 6 bases from J, the junction kept 15 bases outside the gene matches. Germline V gene sequence: CDR1 MNHEY, CDR2 SVGAGI. The CDR3 is 16 amino acids. CDR3 region: CASSTIGGAPRAEAFF. The CDR3 region has the DNA TGTGCCAGCAGTACCATAGGGGGCGCCCCCCGAGCTGAAGCTTTCTTT.